This T cell receptor beta chain was sequenced in a study of cytomegalovirus exposure and HLA in healthy donors. Study summary: The study placed around 80% of its 398 genotyped donors in the Caucasian-associated ancestry cluster. Study-level results: TRBV6-2, TRBV6-3 and some other V segments were excluded as indistinguishable.

The donors gave bone marrow, and they were healthy. 60 Vbeta and 13 Jbeta primers were used in PCR. TCRdb keeps only in-frame clones here, not all; method: immunoSEQ multiplex PCR. The sample includes 100,000 to 150,000 clones. The CDR3 runs 14 residues. CDR1 is SGHTA, CDR2 FQGTGA, per germline. Losses at the gene ends were 4 bases for V and 9 bases for J; bases not matched to a gene: 8. Concerning this clone: Its target is not known.

V gene TRBV7-3 combines with J gene TRBJ2-1, with 8 positions matching TRBD2. Sequencing used PBMCs. This receptor was obtained from a woman between 40 and 50 years old in good health and CMV-seropositive. CDR3 protein: CASSSAGDRGEQFF. CDR3 DNA: TGTGCCAGCAGCTCAGCGGGGGATAGGGGTGAGCAGTTCTTC.